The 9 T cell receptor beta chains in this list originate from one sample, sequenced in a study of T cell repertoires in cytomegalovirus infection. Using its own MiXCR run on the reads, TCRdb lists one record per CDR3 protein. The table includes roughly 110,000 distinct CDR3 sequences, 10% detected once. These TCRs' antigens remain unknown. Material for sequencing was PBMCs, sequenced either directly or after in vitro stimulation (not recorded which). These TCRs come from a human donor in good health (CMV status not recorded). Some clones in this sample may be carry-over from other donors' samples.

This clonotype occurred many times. The CDR3 loop is CSVESLRLAADTQYF. For the CDR3, the DNA is TGCAGCGTTGAAAGTTTAAGACTAGCGGCAGATACGCAGTATTTT. This sequence joins TRBV29-1 and TRBJ2-3; 9 bases fit TRBD2. V shed 2 bases and J 4 bases; nucleotides not matched to a gene: 7. This CDR3 comprises 15 residues. Germline V gives CDR1 SQVTM, CDR2 ANQGSEA.

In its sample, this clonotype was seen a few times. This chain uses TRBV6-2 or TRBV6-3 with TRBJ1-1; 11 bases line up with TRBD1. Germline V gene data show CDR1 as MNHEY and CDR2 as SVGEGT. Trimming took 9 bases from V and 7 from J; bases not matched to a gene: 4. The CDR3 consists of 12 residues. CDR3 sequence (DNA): TGTGCCAGTAGGACAGGGGGCTTTGAAGCTTTCTTT. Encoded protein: CASRTGGFEAFF.

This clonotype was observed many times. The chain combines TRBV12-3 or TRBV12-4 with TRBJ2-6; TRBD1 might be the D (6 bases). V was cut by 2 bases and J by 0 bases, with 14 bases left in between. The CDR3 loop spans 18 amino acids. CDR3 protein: CASSLYFRGTSGANVLTF. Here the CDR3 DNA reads TGTGCCAGCAGTTTATATTTCAGGGGAACCTCTGGGGCCAACGTCCTGACTTTC.

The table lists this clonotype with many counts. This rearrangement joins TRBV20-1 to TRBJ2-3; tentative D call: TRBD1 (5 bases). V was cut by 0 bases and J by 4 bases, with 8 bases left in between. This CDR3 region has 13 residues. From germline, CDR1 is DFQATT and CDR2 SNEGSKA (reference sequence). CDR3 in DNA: TGCAGTGCTAGAGAGGGGCACCCAGATACGCAGTATTTT. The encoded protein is CSAREGHPDTQYF.

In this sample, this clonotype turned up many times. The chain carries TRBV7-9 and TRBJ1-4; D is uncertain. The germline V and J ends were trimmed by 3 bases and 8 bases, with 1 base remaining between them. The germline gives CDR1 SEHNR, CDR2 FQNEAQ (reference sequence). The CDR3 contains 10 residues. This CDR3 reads CASSLEKLFF. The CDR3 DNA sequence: TGTGCCAGCAGCTTGGAAAAACTGTTTTTT.

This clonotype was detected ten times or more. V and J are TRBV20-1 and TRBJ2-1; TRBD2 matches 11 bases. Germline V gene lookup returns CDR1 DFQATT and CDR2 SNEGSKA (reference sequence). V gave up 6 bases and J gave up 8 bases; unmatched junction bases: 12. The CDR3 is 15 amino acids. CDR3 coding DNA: TGCAGTGCCACAGATAGCGGGAGGGCCTTCGATGAGCAGTTCTTC. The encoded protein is CSATDSGRAFDEQFF.

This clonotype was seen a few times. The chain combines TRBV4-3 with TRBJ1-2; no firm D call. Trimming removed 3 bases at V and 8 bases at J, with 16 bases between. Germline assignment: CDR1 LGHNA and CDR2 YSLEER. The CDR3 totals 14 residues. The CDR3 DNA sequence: TGCGCCAGCAGCCAGATAGGAGGGAAGAGGGGCTACACCTTC. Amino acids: CASSQIGGKRGYTF.

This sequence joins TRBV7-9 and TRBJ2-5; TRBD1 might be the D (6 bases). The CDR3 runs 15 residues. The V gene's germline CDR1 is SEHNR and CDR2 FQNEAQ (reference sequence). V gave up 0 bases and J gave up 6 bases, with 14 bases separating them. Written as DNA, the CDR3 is TGTGCCAGCAGCTTAGCACAGGGAAGTGTGAAGACCCAGTACTTC. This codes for CASSLAQGSVKTQYF.

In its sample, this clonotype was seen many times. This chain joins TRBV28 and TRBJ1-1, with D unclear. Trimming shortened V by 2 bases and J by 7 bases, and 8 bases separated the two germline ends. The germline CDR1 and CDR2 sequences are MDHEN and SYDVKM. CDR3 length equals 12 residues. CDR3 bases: TGTGCCAGCAGTTTAGGGAGGGTTGAAGCTTTCTTT. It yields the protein CASSLGRVEAFF.